This T cell receptor (beta chain) emerged from a study of neoadjuvant nivolumab and ipilimumab in lung cancer. Study-wide results and limits: Resected-tumor TCR richness correlated positively with pretherapy blood richness. TCR receptors were sequenced in few samples. Only a single major-pathologic-response sample was available for clonality analysis.

This table comes from immunoSEQ multiplex PCR, and its TCRdb copy is limited to in-frame clones, with some not included. The repertoire consists of about 4,600 clones, with around 73% occurring once and the leading ten covering roughly 13%. This clone is termed medium-sized. Its antigen is unknown. V was cut by 1 base and J by 2 bases, with 9 bases left in between. The CDR3 is 14 amino acids. CDR1 and CDR2 (germline): SEHNR, FQNEAQ (reference sequence). This chain joins TRBV7-9 and TRBJ2-7, with a tentative D call TRBD1 (6 bases). The sample consisted of adjacent normal lung tissue, taken after neoadjuvant nivolumab, alone or with ipilimumab, at or shortly before surgery. This clonotype originated in an adult with non-small cell lung cancer. The CDR3 DNA reads TGTGCCAGCAGCTTAGGGACAGCAACCTACGAGCAGTACGTC. Protein: CASSLGTATYEQYV.